The clone carrying this T cell receptor (beta chain) was detected only a few times. The antigen is unknown. From germline, CDR1 is LGHNA and CDR2 YNFKEQ. Trimming left V 0 bases short and J 5 bases short, with 23 bases between. This CDR3 is built from 18 residues. The purity of all sorted populations exceeded 95%. This sample is part of a study of beta chain features in type 1 diabetes. Study information: Age, gender, cell numbers and subset yield matched between patients and controls.

As every portion of the isolated RNA was reverse transcribed, the sequencing read expressed TCRB transcripts. The table came from immunoSEQ multiplex PCR; TCRdb's copy has only in-frame clones and leaves some out. The sample carries some 200,000 clones, approximately 11% recorded once. Study-wide points: The naive, central memory and Treg TCRB repertoires showed an apparent similarity that was greater among patients than among healthy donors.

The specimen sequenced was central memory CD4+ T cells from blood. The sequence was obtained from a man younger than 35 in good health. The chain carries TRBV4-2 and TRBJ2-7, with TRBD1 as a possible D gene (5 bases). CDR3 residues: CASSQDLSPRVKSDEQYF. The CDR3 nucleotides read TGTGCCAGCAGCCAAGATCTGTCCCCCAGGGTTAAGAGTGACGAGCAGTACTTC.